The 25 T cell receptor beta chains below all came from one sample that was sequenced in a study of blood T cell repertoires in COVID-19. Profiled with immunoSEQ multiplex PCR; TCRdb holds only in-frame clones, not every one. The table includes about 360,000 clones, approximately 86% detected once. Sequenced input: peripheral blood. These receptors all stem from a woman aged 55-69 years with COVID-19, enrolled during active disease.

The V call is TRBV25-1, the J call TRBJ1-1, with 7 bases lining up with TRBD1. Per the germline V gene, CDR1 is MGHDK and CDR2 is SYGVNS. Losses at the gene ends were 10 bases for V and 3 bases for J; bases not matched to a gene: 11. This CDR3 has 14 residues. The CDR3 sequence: CATLEDRSYTEAFF. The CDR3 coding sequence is TGTGCCACCCTAGAGGACAGGTCGTACACTGAAGCTTTCTTT.

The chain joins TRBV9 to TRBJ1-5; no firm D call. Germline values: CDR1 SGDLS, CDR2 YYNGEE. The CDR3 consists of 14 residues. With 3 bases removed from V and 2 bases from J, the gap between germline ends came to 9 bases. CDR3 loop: CASSDGQGNQPQHF. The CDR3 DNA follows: TGTGCCAGCAGCGACGGTCAGGGCAATCAGCCCCAGCATTTT.

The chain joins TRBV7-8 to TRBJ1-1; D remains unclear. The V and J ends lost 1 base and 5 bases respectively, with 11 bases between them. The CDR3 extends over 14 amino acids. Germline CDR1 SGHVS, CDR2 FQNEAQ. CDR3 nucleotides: TGTGCCAGCAGCTTAGTGGAGGGAGGGACTGAAGCTTTCTTT. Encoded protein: CASSLVEGGTEAFF.

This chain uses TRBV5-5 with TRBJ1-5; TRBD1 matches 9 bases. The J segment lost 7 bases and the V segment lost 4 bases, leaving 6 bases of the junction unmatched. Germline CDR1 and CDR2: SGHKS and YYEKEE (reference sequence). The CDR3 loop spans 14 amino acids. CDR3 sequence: CASSRDRDWQPQHF. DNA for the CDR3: TGTGCCAGCAGCCGGGACAGGGATTGGCAGCCCCAGCATTTT.

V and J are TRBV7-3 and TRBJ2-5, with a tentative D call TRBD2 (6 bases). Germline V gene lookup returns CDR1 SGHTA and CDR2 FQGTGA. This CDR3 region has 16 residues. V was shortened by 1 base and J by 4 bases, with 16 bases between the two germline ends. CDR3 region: CASSLNPRGVGETQYF. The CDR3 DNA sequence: TGTGCCAGCAGCTTAAATCCCCGCGGGGTCGGAGAGACCCAGTACTTC.

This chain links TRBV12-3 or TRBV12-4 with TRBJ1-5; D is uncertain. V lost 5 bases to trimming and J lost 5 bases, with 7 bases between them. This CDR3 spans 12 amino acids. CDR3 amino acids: CASSQADQPQHF. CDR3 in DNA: TGTGCCAGCAGTCAAGCTGATCAGCCCCAGCATTTT.

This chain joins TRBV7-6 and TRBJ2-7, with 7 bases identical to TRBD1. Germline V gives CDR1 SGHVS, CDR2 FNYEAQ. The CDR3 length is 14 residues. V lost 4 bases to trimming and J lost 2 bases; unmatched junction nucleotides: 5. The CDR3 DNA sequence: TGTGCCAGCAGCTCCGACAGGGTAGCCTACGAGCAGTACTTC. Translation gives CASSSDRVAYEQYF. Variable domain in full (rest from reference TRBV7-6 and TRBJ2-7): GAGVSQSPRYKVTKRGQDVALRCDPISGHVSLYWYRQALGQGPEFLTYFNYEAQQDKSGLPNDRFSAERPEGSISTLTIQRTEQRDSAMYRCASSSDRVAYEQYFGPGTRLTVT.

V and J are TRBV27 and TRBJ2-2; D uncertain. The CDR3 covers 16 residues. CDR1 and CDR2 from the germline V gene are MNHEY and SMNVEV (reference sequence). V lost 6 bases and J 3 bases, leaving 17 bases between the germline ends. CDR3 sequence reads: CASRPSVNPYTGELFF. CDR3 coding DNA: TGTGCCAGCAGACCCTCGGTAAATCCATACACCGGGGAGCTGTTTTTT.

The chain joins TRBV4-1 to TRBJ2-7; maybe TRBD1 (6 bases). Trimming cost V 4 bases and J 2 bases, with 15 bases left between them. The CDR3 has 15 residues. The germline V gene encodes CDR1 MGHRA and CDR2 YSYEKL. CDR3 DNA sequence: TGCGCCAGCAGCCCACGACAGGCCAATACCTACGAGCAGTACTTC. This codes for CASSPRQANTYEQYF.

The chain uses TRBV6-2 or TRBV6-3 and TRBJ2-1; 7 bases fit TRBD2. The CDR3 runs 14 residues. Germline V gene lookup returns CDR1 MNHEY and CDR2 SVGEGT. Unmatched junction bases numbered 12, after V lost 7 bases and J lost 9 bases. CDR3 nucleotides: TGTGCCAGCAACCCGGGAGCTAGCGGACGTGAGCAGTTCTTC. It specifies CASNPGASGREQFF.

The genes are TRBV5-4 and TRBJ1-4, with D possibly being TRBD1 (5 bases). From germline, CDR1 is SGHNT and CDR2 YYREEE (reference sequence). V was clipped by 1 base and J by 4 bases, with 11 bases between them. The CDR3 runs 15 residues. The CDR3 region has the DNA TGTGCCAGCAGCTTGTCAGGGTACGGTAATGAAAAACTGTTTTTT. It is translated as CASSLSGYGNEKLFF.

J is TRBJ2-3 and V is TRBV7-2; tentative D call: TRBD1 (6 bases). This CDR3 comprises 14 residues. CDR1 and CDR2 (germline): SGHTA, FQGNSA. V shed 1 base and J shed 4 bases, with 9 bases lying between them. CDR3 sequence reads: CASSLVRGSDTQYF. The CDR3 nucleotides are TGTGCCAGCAGCTTAGTCAGGGGCTCAGATACGCAGTATTTT.

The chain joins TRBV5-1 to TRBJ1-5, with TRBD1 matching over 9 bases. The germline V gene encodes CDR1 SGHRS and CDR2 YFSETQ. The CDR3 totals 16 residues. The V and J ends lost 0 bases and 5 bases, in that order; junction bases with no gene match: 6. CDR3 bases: TGCGCCAGCAGCTTGGGTCCGGGACAGGGACATCAGCCCCAGCATTTT. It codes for CASSLGPGQGHQPQHF.

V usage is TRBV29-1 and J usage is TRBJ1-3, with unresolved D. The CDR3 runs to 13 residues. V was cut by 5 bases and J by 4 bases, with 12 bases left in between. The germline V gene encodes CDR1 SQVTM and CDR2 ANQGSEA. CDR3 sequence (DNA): TGCAGCGTTAACCCCCACAACGGAAACACCATATATTTT. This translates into CSVNPHNGNTIYF.

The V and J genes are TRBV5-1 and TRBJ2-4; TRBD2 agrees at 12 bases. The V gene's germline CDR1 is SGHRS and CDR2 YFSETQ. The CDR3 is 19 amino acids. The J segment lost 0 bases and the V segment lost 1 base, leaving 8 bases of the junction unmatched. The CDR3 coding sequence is TGCGCCAGCAGCTTGCTAGCGGGGGGGCCCGGCGGAGCCAAAAACATTCAGTACTTC. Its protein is CASSLLAGGPGGAKNIQYF.

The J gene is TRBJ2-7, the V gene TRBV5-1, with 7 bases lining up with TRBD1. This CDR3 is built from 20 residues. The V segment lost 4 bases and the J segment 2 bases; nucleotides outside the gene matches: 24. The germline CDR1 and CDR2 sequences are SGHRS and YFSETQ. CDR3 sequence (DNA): TGCGCCAGCAGCACGCGCTCTCGAGGGGGCTCTAATTCAGCCACCTACGAGCAGTACTTC. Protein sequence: CASSTRSRGGSNSATYEQYF.

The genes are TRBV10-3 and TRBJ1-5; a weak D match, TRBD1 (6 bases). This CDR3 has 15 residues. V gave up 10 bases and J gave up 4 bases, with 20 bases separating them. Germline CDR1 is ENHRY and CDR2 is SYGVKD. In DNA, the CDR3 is TGTGCCACCGATGACACCGGACAGTATAATCAGCCCCAGCATTTT. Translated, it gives CATDDTGQYNQPQHF.

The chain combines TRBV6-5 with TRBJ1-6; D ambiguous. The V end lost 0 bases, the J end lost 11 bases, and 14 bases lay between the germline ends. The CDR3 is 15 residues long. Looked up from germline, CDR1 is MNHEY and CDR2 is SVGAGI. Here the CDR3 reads CASSYSRRVGTPLHF. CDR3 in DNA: TGTGCCAGCAGTTACTCGAGGAGGGTTGGGACACCCCTCCACTTT.

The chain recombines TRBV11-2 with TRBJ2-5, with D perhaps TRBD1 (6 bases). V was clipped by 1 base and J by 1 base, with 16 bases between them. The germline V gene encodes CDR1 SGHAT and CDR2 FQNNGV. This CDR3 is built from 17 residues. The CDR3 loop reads CASSLVSGRGGQETQYF. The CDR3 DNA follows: TGTGCCAGCAGCTTAGTGAGTGGGAGAGGGGGCCAAGAGACCCAGTACTTC.

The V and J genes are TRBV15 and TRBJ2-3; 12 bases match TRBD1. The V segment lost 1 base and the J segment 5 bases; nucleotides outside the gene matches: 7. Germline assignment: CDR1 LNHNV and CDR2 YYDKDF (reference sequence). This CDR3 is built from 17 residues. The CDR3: CATSRGPGQGAGDTQYF. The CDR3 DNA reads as TGTGCCACCAGCAGAGGTCCGGGACAGGGGGCGGGAGATACGCAGTATTTT. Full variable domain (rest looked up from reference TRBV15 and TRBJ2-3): DAMVIQNPRYQVTQFGKPVTLSCSQTLNHNVMYWYQQKSSQAPKLLFHYYDKDFNNEADTPDNFQSRRPNTSFCFLDIRSPGLGDTAMYLCATSRGPGQGAGDTQYFGPGTRLTVL.

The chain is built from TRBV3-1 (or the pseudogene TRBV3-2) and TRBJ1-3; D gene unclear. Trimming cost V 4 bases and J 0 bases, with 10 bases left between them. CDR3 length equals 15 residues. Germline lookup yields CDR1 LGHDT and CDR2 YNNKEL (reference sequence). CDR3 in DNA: TGTGCCAGCAGCCTGACTCCCAGCTCTGGAAACACCATATATTTT. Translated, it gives CASSLTPSSGNTIYF.

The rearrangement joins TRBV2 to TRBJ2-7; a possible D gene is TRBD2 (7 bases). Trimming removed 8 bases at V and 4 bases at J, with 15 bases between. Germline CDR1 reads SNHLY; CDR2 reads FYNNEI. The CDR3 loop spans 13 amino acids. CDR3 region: CASSRGALYEQYF. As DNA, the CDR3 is TGTGCCAGCTCCCGGGGGGCCCTGTACGAGCAGTACTTC.

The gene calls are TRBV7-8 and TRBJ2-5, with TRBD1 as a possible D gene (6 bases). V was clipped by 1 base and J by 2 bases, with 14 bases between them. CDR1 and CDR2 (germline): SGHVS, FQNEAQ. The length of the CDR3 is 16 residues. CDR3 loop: CASSLVLLGGQETQYF. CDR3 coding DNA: TGTGCCAGCAGCTTAGTTCTCTTAGGGGGTCAAGAGACCCAGTACTTC.

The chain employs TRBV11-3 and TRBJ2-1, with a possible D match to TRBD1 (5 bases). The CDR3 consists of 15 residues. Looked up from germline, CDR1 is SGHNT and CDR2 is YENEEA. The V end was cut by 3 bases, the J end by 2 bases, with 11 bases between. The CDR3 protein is CASSFDSLTYNEQFF. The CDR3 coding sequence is TGTGCCAGCAGCTTTGACAGTCTGACCTACAATGAGCAGTTCTTC.

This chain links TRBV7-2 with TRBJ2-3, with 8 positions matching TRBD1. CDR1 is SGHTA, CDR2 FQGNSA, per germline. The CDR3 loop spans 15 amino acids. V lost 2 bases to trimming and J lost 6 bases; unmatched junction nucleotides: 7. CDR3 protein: CASSLRQGKRDTQYF. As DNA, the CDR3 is TGTGCCAGCAGCTTACGACAGGGGAAAAGGGATACGCAGTATTTT.